This TCR beta chain was recovered during a study of human T cells and chemical hapten exposure. Whole-study context: Patients, predominantly female, presented with alopecia areata, totalis or universalis.

For this clonotype: No antigen is known for it. The CDR3 carries no conserved terminal phenylalanine or tryptophan, so it likely arises from a read error.

Findings of the study overall: Expanded TCR sets contained significantly more large CDR3 similarity clusters than controls.

Germline V gives CDR1 LGHNA, CDR2 YNFKEQ. The V and J ends lost 1 base and 10 bases respectively, with 11 bases between them. This CDR3 contains 13 residues. TCRdb re-analysed the RACE reads in MiXCR, keeping a single row per CDR3 protein. Here the sample spans 330,000 or so distinct CDR3 sequences, more than 5% being singletons. The time point is: patch test 2, 6 weeks after DPC sensitization. Treatment meaning: therapeutic diphenylcyclopropenone sensitization with weekly scalp DPC. The sample here was whole blood, taken in connection with sensitization to the hapten diphenylcyclopropenone (DPC). The TCR sequence derives from a woman aged 18-35 years with alopecia areata. Some clones in this sample may be carry-over from other donors' samples. The rearrangement joins TRBV4-2 to TRBJ2-1, with D unresolved. CDR3 bases: TGTGCCAGCAGCCAAGTAACGAGTGGGGAGCAGTTCTCC. Translating it yields CASSQVTSGEQFS.